One and the same sample provided the 4 T cell receptor beta chains below, sequenced in a study of blood T cell repertoires in COVID-19. Using immunoSEQ multiplex PCR, the repertoire was profiled, and TCRdb retains in-frame clones only, with some absent. The data show approximately 150,000 clones, about 85% seen once. The sequenced sample consisted of peripheral blood. These receptors came from a human donor with acute or convalescent COVID-19. The donor label of this sample is uncertain.

The J gene is TRBJ1-2, the V gene TRBV7-8; tentative D call: TRBD1 (6 bases). Germline V gene lookup returns CDR1 SGHVS and CDR2 FQNEAQ. This CDR3 has 12 residues. Trimming cost V 1 base and J 8 bases, with 8 bases left between them. The CDR3 here is CASSLDRAGYTF. CDR3 nucleotide sequence: TGTGCCAGCAGCTTAGACAGGGCCGGCTACACCTTC.

This clone was picked up a small number of times. The rearrangement joins TRBV3-1 (or the pseudogene TRBV3-2) to TRBJ1-3, with 7 bases fitting TRBD1. The CDR3 sequence is 17 residues long. The J segment lost 4 bases and the V segment lost 0 bases, leaving 9 bases of the junction unmatched. Germline V gene data show CDR1 as LGHDT and CDR2 as YNNKEL (reference sequence). CDR3 sequence: CASSQDYQRGGGNTIYF. The DNA of the CDR3 is TGTGCCAGCAGCCAAGATTATCAGAGAGGGGGCGGAAACACCATATATTTT.

This clone was counted a single time. The chain recombines TRBV2 with TRBJ1-5; maybe TRBD1 (6 bases). The germline V gene has CDR1 SNHLY and CDR2 FYNNEI. The CDR3 consists of 13 residues. V lost 4 bases and J 3 bases, leaving 7 bases between the germline ends. CDR3 in DNA: TGTGCCAGCAGTGCAGGGGACAATCAGCCCCAGCATTTT. Its translation is CASSAGDNQPQHF.

V is TRBV30 and J is TRBJ1-1; TRBD1 matches 10 bases. The V gene end was trimmed by 1 base and the J gene end by 6 bases; junction bases not matched to a gene: 5. Germline V CDR1 and CDR2: GTSNPN, SVGIG (reference sequence). This CDR3 is built from 14 residues. CDR3 protein: CAWSGGTGEAEAFF. CDR3 nucleotide sequence: TGTGCCTGGAGTGGAGGGACAGGGGAGGCTGAAGCTTTCTTT.